This passage covers 17 T cell receptor beta chains from one sample sequenced in a study of post-analysis software for immune sequencing data. Broader study findings: Elevated frequency relative to controls characterized four or five TRBV segments in patients, TRBV5-6, TRBV5-1 and TRBV20-1 among them.

No antigen has been assigned to these receptors. The TCR beta cDNA libraries carried unique molecular identifiers. TCRdb reprocessed the PCR reads with MiXCR, giving one entry per CDR3 protein. The table has approximately 660,000 distinct CDR3 sequences, 59% seen once. Sample: blood. These receptor sequences come from a girl aged 2 to 9 with multiple sclerosis.

This chain uses TRBV4-2 with TRBJ2-1, with D unclear. The CDR3 runs 15 residues. CDR1 and CDR2 (germline): LGHNA, YNFKEQ. Trimming left V 1 base short and J 6 bases short, with 13 bases between. CDR3 region: CASSQGPSDGNEQFF. Written as DNA, the CDR3 is TGTGCCAGCAGCCAAGGCCCGTCCGATGGCAATGAGCAGTTCTTC.

V and J are TRBV20-1 and TRBJ1-2, with D possibly being TRBD1 (6 bases). The CDR3 length is 13 residues. Trimming took off 6 bases at V and 4 bases at J, with 15 bases between the two ends. Germline-derived CDR1 and CDR2 are DFQATT and SNEGSKA (reference sequence). CDR3 DNA: TGCAGTGCACTAGCTGAGGACAGCTATGGCTACACCTTC. Translated, it gives CSALAEDSYGYTF.

V is TRBV4-3 and J is TRBJ2-1, with 11 bases identical to TRBD2. CDR1 and CDR2 (germline): LGHNA, YSLEER. This CDR3 contains 17 residues. The J segment lost 5 bases and the V segment lost 2 bases, leaving 8 bases of the junction unmatched. The CDR3, as DNA: TGCGCCAGCAGCCAAACGGGCGGGACTAGCGGCGACAATGAGCAGTTCTTC. This codes for CASSQTGGTSGDNEQFF.

This clonotype was recorded a few times. The rearrangement joins TRBV6-2 or TRBV6-3 to TRBJ2-3, with 8 bases matching TRBD2. CDR1 is MNHEY and CDR2 is SVGEGT in the germline V gene. V dropped 5 bases and J dropped 4; count of bases not matched to a gene: 8. This CDR3 spans 15 amino acids. The CDR3 DNA reads as TGTGCCAGCAGTCGAGCGGGGGTTGTGTCAGATACGCAGTATTTT. This gives the protein CASSRAGVVSDTQYF.

This clonotype was counted a single time. The genes are TRBV7-2 and TRBJ1-5, with 7 bases that match TRBD1. The CDR3 runs to 15 residues. CDR1 and CDR2 from the germline V gene are SGHTA and FQGNSA. V was pared by 1 base and J by 9 bases, with 9 bases of the junction left unmatched. CDR3 region: CASSLDRGPESPQHF. DNA of the CDR3: TGTGCCAGCAGCTTAGACAGGGGTCCCGAGTCGCCCCAGCATTTT. Full variable domain (remainder filled in from reference TRBV7-2 and TRBJ1-5): GAGVSQSPSNKVTEKGKDVELRCDPISGHTALYWYRQSLGQGLEFLIYFQGNSAPDKSGLPSDRFSAERTGGSVSTLTIQRTQQEDSAVYLCASSLDRGPESPQHFGDGTRLSIL.

Concerning this clonotype: Mismatch with germline at one junction end may stem from a read error. The chain employs TRBV9 and TRBJ2-1; no reliable D call. Germline values: CDR1 SGDLS, CDR2 YYNGEE. The CDR3 runs 13 residues. The CDR3 loop reads CAISVGVYNEQFF. The DNA for the CDR3 is TGTGCCATCAGCGTAGGAGTCTACAATGAGCAGTTCTTC.

This chain uses TRBV28 with TRBJ1-1, with 8 nucleotides matching TRBD1. V lost 4 bases to trimming and J lost 4 bases; unmatched junction nucleotides: 8. The germline V gene has CDR1 MDHEN and CDR2 SYDVKM. The CDR3 covers 15 residues. The CDR3 DNA follows: TGTGCCAGCAGTTCTAGCAGGGGGCGAGTCACTGAAGCTTTCTTT. This sequence encodes CASSSSRGRVTEAFF. Combining the CDR3 with reference TRBV28 and TRBJ1-1 gives the whole variable domain DVKVTQSSRYLVKRTGEKVFLECVQDMDHENMFWYRQDPGLGLRLIYFSYDVKMKEKGDIPEGYSVSREKKERFSLILESASTNQTSMYLCASSSSRGRVTEAFFGQGTRLTVV.

V is TRBV19 and J is TRBJ2-1, with D maybe TRBD1 (7 bases). The germline CDR1 and CDR2 sequences are LNHDA and SQIVND (reference sequence). The CDR3 is 13 residues long. V was cut by 6 bases and J by 7 bases, with 13 bases left in between. CDR3: CASRGGTANEQFF. Here the CDR3 DNA reads TGTGCCAGTAGGGGCGGGACAGCGAATGAGCAGTTCTTC. Full variable domain (outside the CDR3, taken from reference TRBV19 and TRBJ2-1): DGGITQSPKYLFRKEGQNVTLSCEQNLNHDAMYWYRQDPGQGLRLIYYSQIVNDFQKGDIAEGYSVSREKKESFPLTVTSAQKNPTAFYLCASRGGTANEQFFGPGTRLTVL.

This clonotype was seen only a few times. The V call is TRBV25-1, the J call TRBJ2-5; D not certain. The CDR3 length is 14 residues. CDR1 and CDR2 (germline): MGHDK, SYGVNS. Between the trimmed V and J ends, which lost 5 bases and 2 bases, there was a span of 12 bases. CDR3 sequence (DNA): TGTGCCAGCAGTCGGTCCGCGCTTCAAGAGACCCAGTACTTC. It translates to CASSRSALQETQYF.

The chain couples TRBV6-1 to TRBJ2-7; tentatively, D is TRBD2 (7 bases). The V end was cut by 1 base, the J end by 3 bases, with 19 bases between. Germline assignment: CDR1 MNHNS and CDR2 SASEGT. The CDR3 sequence is 17 residues long. CDR3 sequence: CASSEGWAGAGLYEQYF. The CDR3 nucleotides read TGTGCCAGCAGTGAAGGCTGGGCGGGGGCGGGCCTCTACGAGCAGTACTTC.

V and J are TRBV12-3 or TRBV12-4 and TRBJ1-1; no firm D call. The CDR3 totals 14 residues. Trimming removed 5 bases from V and 4 bases from J, with 14 bases in between. This chain's CDR3 is CASSPPGAGTEAFF. The CDR3, as DNA: TGTGCCAGCAGTCCCCCAGGTGCGGGCACTGAAGCTTTCTTT.

The table lists this clonotype with a count of one. The CDR3 spells CASSLVGGAVNEQFF. The CDR3, as DNA: TGCGCCAGCAGCTTGGTGGGGGGCGCGGTCAATGAGCAGTTCTTC. The chain recombines TRBV5-1 with TRBJ2-1; D may match TRBD1 or TRBD2 (6 bases each). This CDR3 is 15 amino acids long. Between the trimmed V and J ends, which lost 0 bases and 6 bases, there was a span of 13 bases. The germline V gene has CDR1 SGHRS and CDR2 YFSETQ.

The V and J genes are TRBV3-1 and TRBJ1-6, with 7 bases aligning to TRBD1. The CDR3 is 15 amino acids. The V gene's germline CDR1 is LGHDT and CDR2 YNNKEL (reference sequence). J was trimmed by 7 bases and V by 1 base; bases with no gene match: 4. CDR3 in amino acids: CASSQVRRGNSPLHF. The CDR3 bases are TGTGCCAGCAGCCAAGTTCGCAGGGGGAATTCACCCCTCCACTTT.

The chain is built from TRBV7-2 and TRBJ2-7, with D uncertain. V shed 4 bases and J shed 6 bases, with 7 bases lying between them. The CDR3 consists of 11 residues. Germline CDR1 is SGHTA and CDR2 is FQGNSA. The CDR3 bases are TGTGCCAGCAGCTGGCCCCCCGAGCAGTACTTC. Its translation: CASSWPPEQYF.

This chain links TRBV10-3 with TRBJ2-7; tentative D call: TRBD2 (5 bases). Trimming took off 5 bases at V and 4 bases at J, with 24 bases between the two ends. This CDR3 has 17 amino acids. Germline V lookup: CDR1 ENHRY, CDR2 SYGVKD. Here the CDR3 DNA reads TGTGCCATCAGTCGGGCAGTAGGAGCTGGAGCGGCGTACGAGCAGTACTTC. Amino acids: CAISRAVGAGAAYEQYF.

The gene calls are TRBV6-1 and TRBJ1-4; D unclear. Germline CDR1 MNHNS, CDR2 SASEGT. Between the trimmed V and J ends, which lost 3 bases and 4 bases, there was a span of 9 bases. This CDR3 has 14 amino acids. The CDR3 loop is CASSERVLNEKLFF. In DNA form, the CDR3 reads TGTGCCAGCAGTGAGAGGGTTCTTAATGAAAAACTGTTTTTT.

The rearrangement links TRBV18 to TRBJ2-3; 9 positions agree with TRBD1. V shed 3 bases and J 8 bases; nucleotides not matched to a gene: 6. Looked up from germline, CDR1 is KGHSH and CDR2 is LQKENI. The CDR3 extends over 14 amino acids. CDR3 nucleotide sequence: TGTGCCAGCTCACCCGGGACAGGGCTAGCTACGCAGTATTTT. Amino acids: CASSPGTGLATQYF. Full variable domain (remainder filled in from reference TRBV18 and TRBJ2-3): NAGVMQNPRHLVRRRGQEARLRCSPMKGHSHVYWYRQLPEEGLKFMVYLQKENIIDESGMPKERFSAEFPKEGPSILRIQQVVRGDSAAYFCASSPGTGLATQYFGPGTRLTVL.